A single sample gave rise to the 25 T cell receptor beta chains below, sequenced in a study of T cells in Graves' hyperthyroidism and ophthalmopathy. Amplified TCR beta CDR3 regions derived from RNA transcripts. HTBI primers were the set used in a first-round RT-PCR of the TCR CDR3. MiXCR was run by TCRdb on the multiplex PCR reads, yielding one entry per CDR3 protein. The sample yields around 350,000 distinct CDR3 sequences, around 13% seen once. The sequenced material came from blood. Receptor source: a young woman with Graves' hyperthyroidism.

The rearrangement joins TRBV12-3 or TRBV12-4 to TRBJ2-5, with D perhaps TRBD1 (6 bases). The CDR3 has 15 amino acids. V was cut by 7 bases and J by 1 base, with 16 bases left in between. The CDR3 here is CASTSRQGPQETQYF. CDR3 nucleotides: TGTGCCAGCACCTCAAGGCAGGGGCCCCAAGAGACCCAGTACTTC.

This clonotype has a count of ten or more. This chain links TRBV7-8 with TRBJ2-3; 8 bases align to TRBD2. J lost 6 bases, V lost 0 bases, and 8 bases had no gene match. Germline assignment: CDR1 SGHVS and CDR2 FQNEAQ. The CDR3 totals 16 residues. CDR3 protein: CASSLALAGGLDTQYF. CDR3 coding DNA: TGTGCCAGCAGCTTAGCCCTAGCGGGTGGTTTGGATACGCAGTATTTT. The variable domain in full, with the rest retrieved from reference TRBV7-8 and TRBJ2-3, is GAGVSQSPRYKVAKRGQDVALRCDPISGHVSLFWYQQALGQGPEFLTYFQNEAQLDKSGLPSDRFFAERPEGSVSTLKIQRTQQEDSAVYLCASSLALAGGLDTQYFGPGTRLTVL.

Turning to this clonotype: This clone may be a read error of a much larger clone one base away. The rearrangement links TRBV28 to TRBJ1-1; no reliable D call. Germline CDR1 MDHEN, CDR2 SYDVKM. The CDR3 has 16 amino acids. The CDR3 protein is CAGSLGGAGWNTEAFF. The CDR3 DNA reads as TGTGCCGGCAGTTTGGGCGGTGCAGGCTGGAACACTGAAGCTTTCTTT. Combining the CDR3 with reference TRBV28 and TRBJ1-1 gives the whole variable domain DVKVTQSSRYLVKRTGEKVFLECVQDMDHENMFWYRQDPGLGLRLIYFSYDVKMKEKGDIPEGYSVSREKKERFSLILESASTNQTSMYLCAGSLGGAGWNTEAFFGQGTRLTVV.

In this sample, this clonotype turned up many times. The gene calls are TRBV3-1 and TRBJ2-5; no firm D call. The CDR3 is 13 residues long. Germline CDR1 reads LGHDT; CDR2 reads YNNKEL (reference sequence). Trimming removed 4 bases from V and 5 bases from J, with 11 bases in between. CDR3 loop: CASSRATGETQYF. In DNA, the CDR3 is TGTGCCAGCAGCCGAGCCACCGGTGAGACCCAGTACTTC.

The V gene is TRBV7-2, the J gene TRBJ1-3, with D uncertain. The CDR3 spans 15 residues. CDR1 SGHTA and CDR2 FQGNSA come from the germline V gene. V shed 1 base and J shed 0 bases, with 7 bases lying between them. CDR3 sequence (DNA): TGTGCCAGCAGCTTAGTCGCCAGCTCTGGAAACACCATATATTTT. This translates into CASSLVASSGNTIYF.

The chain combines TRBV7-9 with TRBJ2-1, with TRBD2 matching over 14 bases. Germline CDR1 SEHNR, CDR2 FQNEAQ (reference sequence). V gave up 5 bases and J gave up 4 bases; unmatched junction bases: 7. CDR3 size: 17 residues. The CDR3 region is CASSQTSGRGEYNEQFF. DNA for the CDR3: TGTGCCAGCAGCCAGACTAGCGGGAGGGGGGAATACAATGAGCAGTTCTTC.

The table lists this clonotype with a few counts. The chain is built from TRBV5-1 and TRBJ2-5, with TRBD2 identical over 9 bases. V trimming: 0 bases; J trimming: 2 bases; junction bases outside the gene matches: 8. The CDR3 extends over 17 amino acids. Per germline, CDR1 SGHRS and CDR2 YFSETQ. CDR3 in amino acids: CASSLAASSGNQETQYF. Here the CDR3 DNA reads TGCGCCAGCAGCTTGGCGGCGTCTAGCGGGAATCAAGAGACCCAGTACTTC. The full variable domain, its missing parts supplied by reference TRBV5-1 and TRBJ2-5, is KAGVTQTPRYLIKTRGQQVTLSCSPISGHRSVSWYQQTPGQGLQFLFEYFSETQRNKGNFPGRFSGRQFSNSRSEMNVSTLELGDSALYLCASSLAASSGNQETQYFGPGTRLLVL.

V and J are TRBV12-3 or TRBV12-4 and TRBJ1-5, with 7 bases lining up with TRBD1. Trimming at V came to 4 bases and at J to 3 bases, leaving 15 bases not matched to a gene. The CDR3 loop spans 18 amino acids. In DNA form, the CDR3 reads TGTGCCAGCAGTTACCAAGGGACAGACCCCCTTAACAATCAGCCCCAGCATTTT. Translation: CASSYQGTDPLNNQPQHF.

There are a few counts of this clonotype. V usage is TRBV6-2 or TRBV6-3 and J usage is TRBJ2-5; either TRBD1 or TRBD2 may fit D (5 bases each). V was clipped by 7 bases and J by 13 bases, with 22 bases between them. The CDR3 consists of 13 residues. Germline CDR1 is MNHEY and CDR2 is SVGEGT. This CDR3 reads CASIEPGDRRRYF. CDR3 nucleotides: TGTGCCAGCATTGAGCCCGGGGACCGCCGTCGGTACTTC.

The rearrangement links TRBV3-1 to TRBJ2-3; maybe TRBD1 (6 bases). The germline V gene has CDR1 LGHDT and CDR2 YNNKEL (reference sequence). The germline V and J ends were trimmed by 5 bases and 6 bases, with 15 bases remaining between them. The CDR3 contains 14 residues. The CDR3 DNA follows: TGTGCCAGCAGCGTGCCGGGACACGAGGATACGCAGTATTTT. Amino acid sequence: CASSVPGHEDTQYF.

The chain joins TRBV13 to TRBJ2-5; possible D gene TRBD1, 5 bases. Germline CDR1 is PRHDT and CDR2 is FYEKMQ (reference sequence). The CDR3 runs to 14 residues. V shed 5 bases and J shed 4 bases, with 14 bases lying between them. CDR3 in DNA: TGTGCCAGCAGCCGAACCAGGGCAGGAGAGACCCAGTACTTC. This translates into CASSRTRAGETQYF.

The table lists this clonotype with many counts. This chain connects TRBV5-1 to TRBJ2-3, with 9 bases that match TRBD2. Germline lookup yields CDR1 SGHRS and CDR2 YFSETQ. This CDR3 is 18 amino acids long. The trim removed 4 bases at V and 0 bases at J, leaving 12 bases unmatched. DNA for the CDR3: TGCGCCAGCAGCGCCGCCAGCGGGGGGACCCCTAGCACAGATACGCAGTATTTT. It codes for CASSAASGGTPSTDTQYF.

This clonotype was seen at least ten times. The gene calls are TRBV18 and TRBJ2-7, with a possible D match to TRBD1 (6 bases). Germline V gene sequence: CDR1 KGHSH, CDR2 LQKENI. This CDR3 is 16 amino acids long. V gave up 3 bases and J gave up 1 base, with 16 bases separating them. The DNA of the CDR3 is TGTGCCAGCTCACCCATGGCGACAGGCAAATCCTACGAGCAGTACTTC. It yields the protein CASSPMATGKSYEQYF.

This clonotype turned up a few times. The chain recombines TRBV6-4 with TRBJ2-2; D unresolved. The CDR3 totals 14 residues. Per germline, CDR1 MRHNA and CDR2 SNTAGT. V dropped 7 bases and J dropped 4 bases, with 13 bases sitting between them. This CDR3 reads CASTPDGSTGELFF. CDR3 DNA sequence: TGTGCCAGCACTCCCGATGGCAGCACCGGGGAGCTGTTTTTT.

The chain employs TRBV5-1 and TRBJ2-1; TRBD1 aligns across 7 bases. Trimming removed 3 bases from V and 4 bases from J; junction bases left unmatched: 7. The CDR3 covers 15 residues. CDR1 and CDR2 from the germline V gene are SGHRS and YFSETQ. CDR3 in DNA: TGCGCCAGCAGCTCAACAGGGGTCGATTACAATGAGCAGTTCTTC. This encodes CASSSTGVDYNEQFF. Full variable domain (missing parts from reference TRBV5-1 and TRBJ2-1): KAGVTQTPRYLIKTRGQQVTLSCSPISGHRSVSWYQQTPGQGLQFLFEYFSETQRNKGNFPGRFSGRQFSNSRSEMNVSTLELGDSALYLCASSSTGVDYNEQFFGPGTRLTVL.

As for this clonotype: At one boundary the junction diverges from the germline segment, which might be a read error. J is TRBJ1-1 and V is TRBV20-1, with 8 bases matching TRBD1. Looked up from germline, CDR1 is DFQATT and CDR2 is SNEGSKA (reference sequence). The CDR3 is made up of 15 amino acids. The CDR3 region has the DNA TGCAGTGCTCGAGACCCTCAGGGGGCGGACACTGAAGCTTTCTTT. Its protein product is CSARDPQGADTEAFF.

The DNA of the CDR3 is TGTGCCAGTAGTTTCCGGGACGGCTCTGGGGCCAACGTCCTGACTTTC. It is translated as CASSFRDGSGANVLTF. V and J are TRBV19 and TRBJ2-6; perhaps D is TRBD1 or TRBD2 (5 bases each). Per germline, CDR1 LNHDA and CDR2 SQIVND (reference sequence). There are 16 residues in the CDR3. Trimming pared 5 bases from V and 0 bases from J, leaving 11 bases between.

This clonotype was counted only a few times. The CDR3 bases are TGCAGTGCTAGAGATTCAAGGGGCGCGGGCGAGCAGTACTTC. Translation gives CSARDSRGAGEQYF. This rearrangement joins TRBV20-1 to TRBJ2-7; D is perhaps TRBD1 or TRBD2 (5 bases each). The V gene lost 0 bases and the J gene lost 6 bases, with 15 bases spanning the gap. This CDR3 contains 14 residues. Looked up from germline, CDR1 is DFQATT and CDR2 is SNEGSKA (reference sequence).

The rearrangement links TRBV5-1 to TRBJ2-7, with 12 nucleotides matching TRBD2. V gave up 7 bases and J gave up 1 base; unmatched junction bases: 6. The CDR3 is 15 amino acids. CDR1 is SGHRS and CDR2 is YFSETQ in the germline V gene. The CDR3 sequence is CASPRTSGKSYEQYF. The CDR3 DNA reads TGCGCCAGCCCCCGGACTAGCGGGAAGTCCTACGAGCAGTACTTC.

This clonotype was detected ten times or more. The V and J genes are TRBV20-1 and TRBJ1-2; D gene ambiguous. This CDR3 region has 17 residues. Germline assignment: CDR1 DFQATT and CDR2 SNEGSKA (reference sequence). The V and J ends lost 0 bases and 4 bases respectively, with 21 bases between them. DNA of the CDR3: TGCAGTGCTAGAGATGGAATGACTACTGCGCGGGGCTATGGCTACACCTTC. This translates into CSARDGMTTARGYGYTF.

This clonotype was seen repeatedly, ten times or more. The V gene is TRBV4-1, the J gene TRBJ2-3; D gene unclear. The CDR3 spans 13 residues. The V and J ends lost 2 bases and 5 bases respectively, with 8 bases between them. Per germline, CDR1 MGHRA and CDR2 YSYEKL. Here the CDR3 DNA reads TGCGCCAGCAGCCAAAGAGACGGAGATACGCAGTATTTT. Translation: CASSQRDGDTQYF.

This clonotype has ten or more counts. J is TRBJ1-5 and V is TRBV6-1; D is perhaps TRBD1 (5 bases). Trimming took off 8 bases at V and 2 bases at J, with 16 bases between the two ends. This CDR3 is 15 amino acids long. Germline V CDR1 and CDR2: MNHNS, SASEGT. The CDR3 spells CASGAPGSGNQPQHF. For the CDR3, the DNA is TGTGCCAGCGGGGCGCCAGGGTCGGGCAATCAGCCCCAGCATTTT.

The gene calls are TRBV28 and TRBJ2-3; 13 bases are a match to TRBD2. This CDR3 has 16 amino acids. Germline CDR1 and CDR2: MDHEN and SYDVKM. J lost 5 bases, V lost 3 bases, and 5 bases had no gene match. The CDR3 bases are TGTGCCAGCAGTTTCACTAGCGGGAGGGTGGGAGATACGCAGTATTTT. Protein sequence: CASSFTSGRVGDTQYF.

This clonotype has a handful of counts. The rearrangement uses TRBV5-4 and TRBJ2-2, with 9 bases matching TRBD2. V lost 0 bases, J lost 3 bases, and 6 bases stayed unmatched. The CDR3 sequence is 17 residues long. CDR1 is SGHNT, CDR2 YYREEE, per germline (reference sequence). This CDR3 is CASSLAPGGGDTGELFF. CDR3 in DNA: TGTGCCAGCAGCTTGGCCCCCGGCGGGGGGGACACCGGGGAGCTGTTTTTT.

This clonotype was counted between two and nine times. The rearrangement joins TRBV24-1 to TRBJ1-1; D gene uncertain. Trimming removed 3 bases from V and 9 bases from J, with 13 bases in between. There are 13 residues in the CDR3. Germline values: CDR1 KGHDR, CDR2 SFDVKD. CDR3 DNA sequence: TGTGCCACCAGTGATCCGGTTTTAGGAAAAGCTTTCTTT. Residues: CATSDPVLGKAFF.